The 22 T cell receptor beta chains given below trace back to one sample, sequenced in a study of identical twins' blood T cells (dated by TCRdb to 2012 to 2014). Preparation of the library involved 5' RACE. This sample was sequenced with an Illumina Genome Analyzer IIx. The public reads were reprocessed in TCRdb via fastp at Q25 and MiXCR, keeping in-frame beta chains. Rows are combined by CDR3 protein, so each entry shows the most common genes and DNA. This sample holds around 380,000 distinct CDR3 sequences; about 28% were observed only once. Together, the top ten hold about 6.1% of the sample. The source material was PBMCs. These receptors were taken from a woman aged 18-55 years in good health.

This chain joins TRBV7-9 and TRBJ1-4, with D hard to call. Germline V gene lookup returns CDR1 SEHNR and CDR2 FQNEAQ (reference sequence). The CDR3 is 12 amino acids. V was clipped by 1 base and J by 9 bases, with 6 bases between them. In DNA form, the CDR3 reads TGTGCCAGCAGCTTAGAAACCCAAAAACTGTTTTTT. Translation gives CASSLETQKLFF.

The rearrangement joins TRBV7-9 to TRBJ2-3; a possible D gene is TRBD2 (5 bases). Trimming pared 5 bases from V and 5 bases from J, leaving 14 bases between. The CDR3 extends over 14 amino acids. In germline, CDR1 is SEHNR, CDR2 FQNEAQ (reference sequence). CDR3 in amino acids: CASSAPNRGDTQYF. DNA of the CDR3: TGTGCCAGCAGCGCACCAAACCGGGGAGATACGCAGTATTTT.

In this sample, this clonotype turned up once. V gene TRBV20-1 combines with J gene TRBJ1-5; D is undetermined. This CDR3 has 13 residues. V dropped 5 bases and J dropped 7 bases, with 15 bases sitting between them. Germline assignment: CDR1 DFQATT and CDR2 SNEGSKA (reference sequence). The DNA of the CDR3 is TGCAGTGCTTCCCTCCTGGGCGGCCAGCCCCAGCATTTT. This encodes CSASLLGGQPQHF.

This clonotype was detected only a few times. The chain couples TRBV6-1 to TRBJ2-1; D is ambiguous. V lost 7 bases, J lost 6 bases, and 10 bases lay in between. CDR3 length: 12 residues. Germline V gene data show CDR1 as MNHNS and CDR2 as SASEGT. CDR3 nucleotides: TGTGCCAGCATGGAAAGGGTCAATGAGCAGTTCTTC. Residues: CASMERVNEQFF.

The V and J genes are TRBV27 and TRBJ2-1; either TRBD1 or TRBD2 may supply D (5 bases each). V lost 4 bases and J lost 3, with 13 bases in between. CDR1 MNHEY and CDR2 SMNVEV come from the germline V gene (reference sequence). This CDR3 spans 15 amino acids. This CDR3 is CASSSPGQNYNEQFF. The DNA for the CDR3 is TGTGCCAGCAGTTCACCGGGGCAGAACTACAATGAGCAGTTCTTC.

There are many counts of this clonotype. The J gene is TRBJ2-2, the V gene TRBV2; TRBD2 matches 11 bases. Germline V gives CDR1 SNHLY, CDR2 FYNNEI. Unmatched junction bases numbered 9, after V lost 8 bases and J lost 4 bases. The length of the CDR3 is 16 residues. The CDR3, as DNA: TGTGCCAGCCGCGACCTGACTAGCGGGGTCACCGGGGAGCTGTTTTTT. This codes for CASRDLTSGVTGELFF.

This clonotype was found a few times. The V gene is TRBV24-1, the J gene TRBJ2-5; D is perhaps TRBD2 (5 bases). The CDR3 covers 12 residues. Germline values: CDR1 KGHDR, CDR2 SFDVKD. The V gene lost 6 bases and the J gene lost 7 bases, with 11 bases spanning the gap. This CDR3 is CATSSEGGTQYF. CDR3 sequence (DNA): TGTGCCACCAGTTCTGAGGGTGGGACCCAGTACTTC.

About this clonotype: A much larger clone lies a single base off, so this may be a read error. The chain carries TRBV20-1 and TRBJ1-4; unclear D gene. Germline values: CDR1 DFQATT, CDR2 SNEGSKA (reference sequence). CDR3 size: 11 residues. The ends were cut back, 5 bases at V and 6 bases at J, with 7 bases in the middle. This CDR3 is CSALEDEKLFF. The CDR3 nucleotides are TGCAGTGCTTTGGAGGATGAAAAACTGTTTTTT.

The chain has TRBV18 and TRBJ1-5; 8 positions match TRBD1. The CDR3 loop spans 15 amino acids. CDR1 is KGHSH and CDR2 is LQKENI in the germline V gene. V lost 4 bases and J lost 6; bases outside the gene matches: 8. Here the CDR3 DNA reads TGTGCCAGCTCACTCATTGCAGGGGGCGGTCAGCCCCAGCATTTT. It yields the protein CASSLIAGGGQPQHF.

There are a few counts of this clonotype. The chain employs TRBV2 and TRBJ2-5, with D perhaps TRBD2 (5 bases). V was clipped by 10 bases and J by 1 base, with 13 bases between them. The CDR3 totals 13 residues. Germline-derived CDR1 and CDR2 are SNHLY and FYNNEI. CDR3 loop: CATRGQLQETQYF. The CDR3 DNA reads TGTGCCACTAGAGGGCAGCTCCAAGAGACCCAGTACTTC.

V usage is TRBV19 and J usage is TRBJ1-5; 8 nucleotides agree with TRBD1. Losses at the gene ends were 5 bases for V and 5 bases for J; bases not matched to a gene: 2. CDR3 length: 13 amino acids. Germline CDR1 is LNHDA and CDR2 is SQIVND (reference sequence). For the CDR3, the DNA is TGTGCCAGTAGTGCAGGGGGCGATCAGCCCCAGCATTTT. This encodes CASSAGGDQPQHF.

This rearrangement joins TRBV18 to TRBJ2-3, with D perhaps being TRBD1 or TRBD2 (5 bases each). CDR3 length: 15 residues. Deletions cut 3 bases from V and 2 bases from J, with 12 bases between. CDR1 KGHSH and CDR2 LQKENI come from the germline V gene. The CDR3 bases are TGTGCCAGCTCACCGGTCCGGGGCAACACAGATACGCAGTATTTT. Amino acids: CASSPVRGNTDTQYF.

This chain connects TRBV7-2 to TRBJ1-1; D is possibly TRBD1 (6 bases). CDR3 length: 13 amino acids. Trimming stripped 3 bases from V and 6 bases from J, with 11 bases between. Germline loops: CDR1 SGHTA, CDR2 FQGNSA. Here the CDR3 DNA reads TGTGCCAGCAGCTTCACAGGGTGGGCTGAAGCTTTCTTT. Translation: CASSFTGWAEAFF.

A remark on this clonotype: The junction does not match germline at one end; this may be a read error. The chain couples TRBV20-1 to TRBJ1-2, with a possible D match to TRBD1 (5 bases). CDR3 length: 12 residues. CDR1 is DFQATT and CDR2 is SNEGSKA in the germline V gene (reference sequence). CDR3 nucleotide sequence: TGCAGTGCTAGAGTGGCAGGGTATGGTTACACCTTC. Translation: CSARVAGYGYTF.

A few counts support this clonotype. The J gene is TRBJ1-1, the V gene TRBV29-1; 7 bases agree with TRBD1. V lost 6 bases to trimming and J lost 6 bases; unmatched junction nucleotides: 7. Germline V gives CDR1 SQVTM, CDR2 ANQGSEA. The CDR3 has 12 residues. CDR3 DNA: TGCAGCGTGCCGGGACAGAGGCCTGAAGCTTTCTTT. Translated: CSVPGQRPEAFF.

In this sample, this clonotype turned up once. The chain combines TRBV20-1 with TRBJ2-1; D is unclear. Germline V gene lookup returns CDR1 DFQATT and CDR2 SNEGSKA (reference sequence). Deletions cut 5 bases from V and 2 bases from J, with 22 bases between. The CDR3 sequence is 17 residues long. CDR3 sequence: CSAPIFSARGTYNEQFF. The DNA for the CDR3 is TGCAGTGCTCCTATTTTTTCGGCACGCGGCACCTACAATGAGCAGTTCTTC.

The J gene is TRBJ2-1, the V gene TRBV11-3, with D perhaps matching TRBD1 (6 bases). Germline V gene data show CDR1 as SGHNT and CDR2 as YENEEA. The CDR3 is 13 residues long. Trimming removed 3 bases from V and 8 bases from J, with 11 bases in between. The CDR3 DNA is TGTGCCAGCAGCTTTGGACAGAGGTATGAGCAGTTCTTC. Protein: CASSFGQRYEQFF.

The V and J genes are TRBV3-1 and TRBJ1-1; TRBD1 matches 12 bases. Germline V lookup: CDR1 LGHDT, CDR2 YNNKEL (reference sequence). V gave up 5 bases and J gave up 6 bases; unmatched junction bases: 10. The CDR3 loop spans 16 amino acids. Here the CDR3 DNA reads TGTGCCAGCAGCAACCGGGACAGGGGGCTGAGTGCTGAAGCTTTCTTT. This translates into CASSNRDRGLSAEAFF.

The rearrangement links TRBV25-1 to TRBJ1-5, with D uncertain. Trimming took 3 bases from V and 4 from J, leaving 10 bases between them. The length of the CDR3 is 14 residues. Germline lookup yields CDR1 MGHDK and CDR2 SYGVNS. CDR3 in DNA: TGTGCCAGCAGTGATCCGGCAGCAAATCAGCCCCAGCATTTT. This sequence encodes CASSDPAANQPQHF. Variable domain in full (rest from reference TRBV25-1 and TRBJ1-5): EADIYQTPRYLVIGTGKKITLECSQTMGHDKMYWYQQDPGMELHLIHYSYGVNSTEKGDLSSESTVSRIRTEHFPLTLESARPSHTSQYLCASSDPAANQPQHFGDGTRLSIL.

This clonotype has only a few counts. As DNA, the CDR3 is TGCGCCAGCAGCTTGGTGGCGGGAGTTAATGAAAAACTGTTTTTT. Translating it yields CASSLVAGVNEKLFF. J is TRBJ1-4 and V is TRBV5-1; D is unclear. Germline V lookup: CDR1 SGHRS, CDR2 YFSETQ. Trimming left V 0 bases short and J 4 bases short, with 10 bases between. This CDR3 spans 15 amino acids.

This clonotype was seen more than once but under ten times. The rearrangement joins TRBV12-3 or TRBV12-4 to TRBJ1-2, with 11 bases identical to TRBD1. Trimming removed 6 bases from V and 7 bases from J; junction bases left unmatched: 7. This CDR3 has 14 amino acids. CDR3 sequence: CASRRTGGYLGYTF. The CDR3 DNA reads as TGTGCCAGCAGGCGGACAGGGGGCTATCTTGGCTACACCTTC.

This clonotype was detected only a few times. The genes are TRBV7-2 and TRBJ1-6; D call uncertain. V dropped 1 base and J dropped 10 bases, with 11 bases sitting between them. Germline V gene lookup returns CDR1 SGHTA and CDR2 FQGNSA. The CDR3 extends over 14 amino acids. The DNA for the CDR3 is TGTGCCAGCAGCTTAGGTTTCGAAGGGTCACCCCTCCACTTT. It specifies CASSLGFEGSPLHF.